Following are 11 T cell receptor beta chains from one sample sequenced in a study of identical twins. MiXCR was run by TCRdb on the 5' RACE reads, yielding one entry per CDR3 protein. The sample includes approximately 350,000 distinct CDR3 sequences, around 12% of them seen just once. These data also formed part of another study, on yellow fever vaccine responses in identical twins.

Sequencing was carried out using CD8+ T cells sorted from blood. The receptors come from a woman between 18 and 29 years old in good health.

Points on this clonotype: The germline gene is not matched at one end of the junction; a read error may be the cause. The gene calls are TRBV27 and TRBJ2-1; TRBD2 aligns across 7 bases. This CDR3 comprises 18 residues. The germline CDR1 and CDR2 sequences are MNHEY and SMNVEV (reference sequence). The CDR3, as DNA: TGTGCCAGCAGTTTGCAGCACGGGACTACTTATGGTTACAACGAGCAGTTCTTC. It is translated as CASSLQHGTTYGYNEQFF.

This clonotype was seen ten or more times. V is TRBV28 and J is TRBJ2-7, with TRBD2 identical over 10 bases. CDR1 and CDR2 (germline): MDHEN, SYDVKM. J lost 4 bases, V lost 2 bases, and 5 bases had no gene match. The CDR3 loop spans 15 amino acids. CDR3 region: CASSLGLAEGYEQYF. The CDR3 DNA reads TGTGCCAGCAGTTTAGGACTAGCGGAGGGGTACGAGCAGTACTTC.

The chain is built from TRBV11-2 and TRBJ2-1; D call uncertain. CDR1 is SGHAT and CDR2 is FQNNGV in the germline V gene. The CDR3 consists of 18 residues. Trimming took off 5 bases at V and 3 bases at J, with 23 bases between the two ends. DNA for the CDR3: TGTGCCAGCAGCCACTTCACCTCCCGTAGGGTGTACTACAATGAGCAGTTCTTC. Residues: CASSHFTSRRVYYNEQFF.

This clonotype was observed a handful of times. V is TRBV28 and J is TRBJ2-1; TRBD2 matches at 9 bases. Germline-derived CDR1 and CDR2 are MDHEN and SYDVKM. The CDR3 totals 17 residues. After removal of 5 bases from V and 8 bases from J, the junction contained 16 bases not matched to a gene. The CDR3 region has the DNA TGTGCCAGCAGTATTATACCCCTGGTTAGCGGGAGTCATGAGCAGTTCTTC. Translation gives CASSIIPLVSGSHEQFF.

The V gene is TRBV2, the J gene TRBJ2-7, with 7 bases matching TRBD2. Germline V lookup: CDR1 SNHLY, CDR2 FYNNEI. V lost 4 bases and J lost 4; bases outside the gene matches: 10. This CDR3 comprises 15 residues. CDR3 bases: TGTGCCAGCAGTGTATTCCCAGGGACTAATTACGAGCAGTACTTC. Its protein product is CASSVFPGTNYEQYF. The whole variable domain, remainder taken from reference TRBV2 and TRBJ2-7, is EPEVTQTPSHQVTQMGQEVILRCVPISNHLYFYWYRQILGQKVEFLVSFYNNEISEKSEIFDDQFSVERPDGSNFTLKIRSTKLEDSAMYFCASSVFPGTNYEQYFGPGTRLTVT.

This clonotype has just a few counts. The chain has TRBV12-3 or TRBV12-4 and TRBJ2-2; the D is unclear. This CDR3 comprises 13 residues. The germline V and J ends were trimmed by 5 bases and 4 bases, with 8 bases remaining between them. CDR3 residues: CASSMTSTGELFF. Written as DNA, the CDR3 is TGTGCCAGCAGTATGACCTCCACCGGGGAGCTGTTTTTT.

The V call is TRBV20-1, the J call TRBJ1-4, with a possible D match to TRBD1 (6 bases). Germline CDR1 DFQATT, CDR2 SNEGSKA (reference sequence). The CDR3 totals 14 residues. The ends were cut back, 2 bases at V and 8 bases at J, with 15 bases in the middle. CDR3 sequence: CSARTGRGREKLFF. DNA of the CDR3: TGCAGTGCTAGAACGGGCAGGGGTCGGGAAAAACTGTTTTTT.

This clonotype was detected a few times. The chain combines TRBV2 with TRBJ2-7; D tentatively fits TRBD1 or TRBD2 (6 bases each). Trimming left V 5 bases short and J 0 bases short, with 20 bases between. Germline assignment: CDR1 SNHLY and CDR2 FYNNEI. This CDR3 contains 17 residues. The DNA for the CDR3 is TGTGCCAGCAGTTTTGCGAGGGGGGACAAACTCTCCTACGAGCAGTACGTC. Residues: CASSFARGDKLSYEQYV.

This clonotype was seen ten or more times. The CDR3 sequence: CASSSIPTNNYYEQYF. In DNA, the CDR3 is TGTGCCAGCAGCTCAATTCCTACAAACAACTATTACGAGCAGTACTTC. V is TRBV7-3 and J is TRBJ2-7; D gene uncertain. Germline CDR1 SGHTA, CDR2 FQGTGA. Trimming shortened V by 4 bases and J by 4 bases, and 20 bases separated the two germline ends. This CDR3 spans 16 amino acids.

This sequence joins TRBV4-1 and TRBJ2-5; 14 nucleotides match TRBD2. V gave up 3 bases and J gave up 7 bases; unmatched junction bases: 10. This CDR3 comprises 17 residues. Germline V gives CDR1 MGHRA, CDR2 YSYEKL. The CDR3 DNA reads as TGCGCCAGCAGCCAGACTAGCGGGGGGGCCATGGTATCGACCCAGTACTTC. Its protein product is CASSQTSGGAMVSTQYF.

The rearrangement joins TRBV27 to TRBJ2-5; D remains ambiguous. CDR1 is MNHEY and CDR2 is SMNVEV in the germline V gene (reference sequence). The CDR3 covers 14 residues. V shed 8 bases and J shed 2 bases, with 15 bases lying between them. This CDR3 reads CASAPGAQQETQYF. DNA of the CDR3: TGTGCCAGCGCCCCAGGAGCGCAACAAGAGACCCAGTACTTC.